This record concerns one TCR beta chain sequence. As yet, its antigen is unknown. The sample originates from a study of PD-L1 blockade in urothelial cancer. Study background: Bladder-origin urothelial cancer in males covered about 90% of the roughly 30 patients. Blood drawn 3 weeks (second dose) and 6 weeks after treatment start was analyzed. Study results and limitations: Below-median TCR clonality that was measured in pretreatment blood predicted better survival.

Time point in this sample: pretreatment peripheral blood. CDR1 MNHEY and CDR2 SMNVEV come from the germline V gene (reference sequence). Trimming shortened V by 5 bases and J by 5 bases, and 9 bases separated the two germline ends. The CDR3 is 12 residues long. TCRdb's table, derived via immunoSEQ multiplex PCR, lists solely in-frame clones and lacks some. Among 87,000 or so clones listed, 84% were seen once. This receptor was identified in a man aged 55 to 70 with urothelial cancer. This specimen consisted of PBMCs, obtained around atezolizumab (anti-PD-L1) treatment. The chain combines TRBV27 with TRBJ1-2; D possibly corresponds to TRBD1 (6 bases). CDR3 protein: CASSPQGYGYTF. In DNA form, the CDR3 reads TGTGCCAGCAGTCCACAGGGTTATGGCTACACCTTC.